Shown below are 3 T cell receptor beta chains from a single sample sequenced in a study of blood T cell repertoires in COVID-19. Clones were sequenced by immunoSEQ multiplex PCR, and TCRdb holds only the in-frame ones, with some missing. The sample contains roughly 250,000 clones, roughly four fifths of which appear only once. The sample was PBMCs or T cells enriched from blood (not recorded which). Source of these receptors: a woman between 35 and 50 years old who had been exposed to COVID-19.

This clone was observed a single time. The V gene is TRBV5-1, the J gene TRBJ2-3; 11 bases are a match to TRBD2. Germline V CDR1 and CDR2: SGHRS, YFSETQ. With 4 bases clipped from V and 6 bases from J, the junction kept 7 bases outside the gene matches. The CDR3 totals 15 residues. The CDR3 DNA follows: TGCGCCAGCAGCGGACTAGCGGGTATGACCGATACGCAGTATTTT. It encodes CASSGLAGMTDTQYF.

The chain recombines TRBV7-2 with TRBJ1-1; 7 bases are shared with TRBD1. CDR3 length equals 17 residues. CDR1 SGHTA and CDR2 FQGNSA come from the germline V gene. J was trimmed by 1 base and V by 4 bases; bases with no gene match: 12. The CDR3 DNA reads as TGTGCCAGCAGCTCCACCCACAGGGGAGCAAGGAACACTGAAGCTTTCTTT. This encodes CASSSTHRGARNTEAFF.

This chain joins TRBV7-8 and TRBJ2-1, with 12 bases that match TRBD2. The CDR3 length is 15 residues. CDR1 is SGHVS, CDR2 FQNEAQ, per germline. V shed 5 bases and J 6 bases; nucleotides not matched to a gene: 5. The CDR3 DNA sequence: TGTGCCAGCAGCATGAGACTAGCGGGGGTCAATGAGCAGTTCTTC. Translation: CASSMRLAGVNEQFF.